The 20 T cell receptor beta chains given below trace back to one sample, sequenced in a study of spatial heterogeneity in lung cancer (dated by TCRdb to between 2019 and 2020). The method behind the library was 5' RACE. The reads were generated on a NextSeq 500. The raw public data were reprocessed by TCRdb itself: fastp quality trimming at Q25, MiXCR clonotype calling, in-frame beta chains only. Entries that share a CDR3 protein sequence are merged under the most common genes and DNA. This sample is represented by more than 9,000 distinct CDR3 sequences; roughly 6.2% of them were singletons. The ten most abundant clones make up around 10% of the sample. The sample's time point label is to be understood as: sample taken at primary tumor resection. For TCR sequencing, whole RNA was extracted from tumor and nontumor lung tissue, or from cryopreserved PBMC samples, and no cell sorting was done. Here the sequenced sample was normal lung tissue next to the tumor, taken at surgery. Receptors originate from a male donor with early-stage non-small cell lung cancer.

In its sample, this clonotype was seen many times. The chain links TRBV7-2 to TRBJ2-1; D is uncertain. This CDR3 is 14 amino acids long. Trimming removed 10 bases at V and 1 base at J, with 14 bases between. Germline values: CDR1 SGHTA, CDR2 FQGNSA. CDR3: CATARLLSYNEQFF. The CDR3, as DNA: TGTGCCACCGCCCGTTTATTATCCTACAATGAGCAGTTCTTC.

This clonotype was detected many times. The chain couples TRBV6-2 or TRBV6-3 to TRBJ1-5; 10 bases are shared with TRBD1. CDR1 MNHEY and CDR2 SVGEGT come from the germline V gene. After removal of 5 bases from V and 3 bases from J, the junction contained 7 bases not matched to a gene. This CDR3 has 16 residues. CDR3 nucleotide sequence: TGTGCCAGCAGTCCCGGGACAGGGGCTAACAATCAGCCCCAGCATTTT. Its translation: CASSPGTGANNQPQHF.

This clonotype was detected a few times. The chain uses TRBV7-3 and TRBJ2-7, with D uncertain. This CDR3 contains 15 residues. Between the trimmed V and J ends, which lost 2 bases and 2 bases, there was a span of 13 bases. Germline V gives CDR1 SGHTA, CDR2 FQGTGA. The CDR3 protein is CASSLDASNTYEQYF. The CDR3 region has the DNA TGTGCCAGCAGCTTAGATGCTTCCAACACCTACGAGCAGTACTTC.

This clonotype was counted at least ten times. This chain joins TRBV5-1 and TRBJ2-7, with D uncertain. V was shortened by 0 bases and J by 0 bases, with 19 bases between the two germline ends. This CDR3 comprises 18 residues. Germline V gene sequence: CDR1 SGHRS, CDR2 YFSETQ. In DNA, the CDR3 is TGCGCCAGCAGCTTGGGCCCAGCGACACAGATAGACTCCTACGAGCAGTACTTC. Amino acids: CASSLGPATQIDSYEQYF.

This clonotype was found many times. The chain combines TRBV7-8 with TRBJ1-6, with D perhaps matching TRBD1 (5 bases). Trimming removed 5 bases at V and 5 bases at J, with 13 bases between. The V gene's germline CDR1 is SGHVS and CDR2 FQNEAQ. This CDR3 region has 15 residues. This chain's CDR3 is CASSASRANNSPLHF. CDR3 in DNA: TGTGCCAGCAGCGCAAGCAGGGCAAATAATTCACCCCTCCACTTT.

The sample holds many counts of this clonotype. The chain employs TRBV29-1 and TRBJ2-7; 11 positions match TRBD1. This CDR3 is built from 12 residues. V lost 8 bases, J lost 5 bases, and 5 bases stayed unmatched. In germline, CDR1 is SQVTM, CDR2 ANQGSEA. Here the CDR3 reads CSTTGQGDEQYF. The CDR3 DNA follows: TGCAGCACCACGGGACAGGGGGACGAGCAGTACTTC.

This clonotype has a count of ten or more. The CDR3 region has the DNA TGTGCCACCAGCAGAGATTTGGGTACAGGGAGCGTGAACACTGAAGCTTTCTTT. Encoded protein: CATSRDLGTGSVNTEAFF. This chain connects TRBV15 to TRBJ1-1; TRBD1 might be the D (6 bases). Germline values: CDR1 LNHNV, CDR2 YYDKDF (reference sequence). V lost 0 bases and J lost 0, with 17 bases in between. This CDR3 has 18 residues.

This clonotype has at least ten counts. V usage is TRBV25-1 and J usage is TRBJ2-6; D remains ambiguous. V shed 8 bases and J shed 0 bases, with 5 bases lying between them. CDR3 length: 13 amino acids. In germline, CDR1 is MGHDK, CDR2 SYGVNS. In DNA form, the CDR3 reads TGTGCCAGCTTAGACTCTGGGGCCAACGTCCTGACTTTC. It is translated as CASLDSGANVLTF.

There are many counts of this clonotype. The V call is TRBV9, the J call TRBJ1-1; D unclear. The CDR3 is made up of 15 amino acids. Germline CDR1 reads SGDLS; CDR2 reads YYNGEE. The V gene lost 0 bases and the J gene lost 0 bases, with 9 bases spanning the gap. CDR3 DNA sequence: TGTGCCAGCAGCGTAGGCAAGGGAGTGAACACTGAAGCTTTCTTT. Its translation: CASSVGKGVNTEAFF.

This clonotype is deemed medium-sized. This chain connects TRBV7-3 to TRBJ2-2, with D possibly being TRBD1 or TRBD2 (5 bases each). CDR1 is SGHTA and CDR2 is FQGTGA in the germline V gene. This CDR3 has 14 residues. V was shortened by 3 bases and J by 6 bases, with 11 bases between the two germline ends. CDR3 residues: CASSFTGTSGELFF. In nucleotides, the CDR3 is TGTGCCAGCAGCTTTACCGGGACCTCCGGGGAGCTGTTTTTT.

The sample holds many counts of this clonotype. The rearrangement joins TRBV12-3 or TRBV12-4 to TRBJ2-1; D unresolved. The CDR3 is 12 amino acids. V lost 2 bases and J 9 bases, leaving 8 bases between the germline ends. As DNA, the CDR3 is TGTGCCAGCAGTTTATTCGTCGGTGAGCAGTTCTTC. Translated, it gives CASSLFVGEQFF.

The sample holds many counts of this clonotype. This chain links TRBV7-6 with TRBJ2-7; 10 positions agree with TRBD2. The CDR3 is 15 amino acids. V lost 1 base to trimming and J lost 4 bases; unmatched junction nucleotides: 4. Looked up from germline, CDR1 is SGHVS and CDR2 is FNYEAQ. CDR3 sequence: CASSLVTSGMYEQYF. In DNA, the CDR3 is TGTGCCAGCAGCTTAGTCACTAGCGGGATGTACGAGCAGTACTTC.

The rearrangement uses TRBV12-3 or TRBV12-4 and TRBJ1-5; a possible D gene is TRBD1 (5 bases). There are 17 residues in the CDR3. V was pared by 1 base and J by 1 base, with 14 bases between. The DNA for the CDR3 is TGTGCCAGCAGTTTAGAGTTGGGGGGTAAGAGCAATCAGCCCCAGCATTTT. Protein: CASSLELGGKSNQPQHF.

The chain joins TRBV7-8 to TRBJ1-1, with D tentatively TRBD1 (6 bases). V was clipped by 10 bases and J by 6 bases, with 15 bases between them. The germline CDR1 and CDR2 sequences are SGHVS and FQNEAQ. This CDR3 spans 12 amino acids. The CDR3 protein is CATSLGGSEAFF. For the CDR3, the DNA is TGTGCCACCTCTTTGGGGGGCTCTGAAGCTTTCTTT. The variable domain in full, with the rest retrieved from reference TRBV7-8 and TRBJ1-1, is GAGVSQSPRYKVAKRGQDVALRCDPISGHVSLFWYQQALGQGPEFLTYFQNEAQLDKSGLPSDRFFAERPEGSVSTLKIQRTQQEDSAVYLCATSLGGSEAFFGQGTRLTVV.

This clonotype was detected ten times or more. This chain's CDR3 is CASSQRGANEKLFF. The CDR3 coding sequence is TGTGCCAGCAGCCAGAGAGGTGCTAATGAAAAACTGTTTTTT. The gene calls are TRBV3-1 and TRBJ1-4, with unresolved D. The CDR3 runs 14 residues. Looked up from germline, CDR1 is LGHDT and CDR2 is YNNKEL (reference sequence). Deletions cut 3 bases from V and 3 bases from J, with 8 bases between.

There are many counts of this clonotype. The rearrangement joins TRBV13 to TRBJ1-1, with D perhaps TRBD1 (6 bases). Germline CDR1 is PRHDT and CDR2 is FYEKMQ (reference sequence). The V end lost 3 bases, the J end lost 9 bases, and 14 bases lay between the germline ends. The CDR3 loop spans 13 amino acids. CDR3 amino acids: CASSLAGGAQAFF. CDR3 sequence (DNA): TGTGCCAGCAGCTTGGCGGGGGGGGCCCAAGCTTTCTTT.

This clonotype was counted at least ten times. The chain uses TRBV18 and TRBJ1-1; 9 bases are shared with TRBD1. The germline CDR1 and CDR2 sequences are KGHSH and LQKENI. The CDR3 contains 15 residues. Trimming took 4 bases from V and 7 from J; bases not matched to a gene: 10. The CDR3 loop is CASSLSGTGLGEAFF. The CDR3 DNA is TGTGCCAGCTCACTCTCCGGGACAGGGTTAGGTGAAGCTTTCTTT.

This clonotype has just a few counts. The CDR3 sequence: CASGPIYSTESYNSPLHF. The CDR3 DNA reads as TGTGCCAGCGGACCAATTTACTCTACCGAGTCCTATAATTCACCCCTCCACTTT. The J gene is TRBJ1-6, the V gene TRBV6-5, with no clear D. V was trimmed by 8 bases and J by 1 base, leaving 21 bases between them. Germline assignment: CDR1 MNHEY and CDR2 SVGAGI. This CDR3 has 18 residues.

The V and J genes are TRBV12-3 or TRBV12-4 and TRBJ2-1; 9 nucleotides match TRBD2. The CDR3 sequence is 17 residues long. V was clipped by 6 bases and J by 7 bases; unmatched bases: 16. CDR3 protein: CASSKGLAGGPGNEQFF. As DNA, the CDR3 is TGTGCCAGCAGCAAAGGACTGGCGGGAGGGCCGGGGAATGAGCAGTTCTTC.

This clonotype was detected many times. The chain has TRBV20-1 and TRBJ2-7, with a possible D match to TRBD2 (5 bases). V lost 5 bases to trimming and J lost 0 bases, with 11 bases between them. The CDR3 is 13 amino acids. Germline V CDR1 and CDR2: DFQATT, SNEGSKA (reference sequence). CDR3 sequence: CSARLGSSYEQYF. The DNA for the CDR3 is TGCAGTGCTCGGCTAGGGAGCTCCTACGAGCAGTACTTC.